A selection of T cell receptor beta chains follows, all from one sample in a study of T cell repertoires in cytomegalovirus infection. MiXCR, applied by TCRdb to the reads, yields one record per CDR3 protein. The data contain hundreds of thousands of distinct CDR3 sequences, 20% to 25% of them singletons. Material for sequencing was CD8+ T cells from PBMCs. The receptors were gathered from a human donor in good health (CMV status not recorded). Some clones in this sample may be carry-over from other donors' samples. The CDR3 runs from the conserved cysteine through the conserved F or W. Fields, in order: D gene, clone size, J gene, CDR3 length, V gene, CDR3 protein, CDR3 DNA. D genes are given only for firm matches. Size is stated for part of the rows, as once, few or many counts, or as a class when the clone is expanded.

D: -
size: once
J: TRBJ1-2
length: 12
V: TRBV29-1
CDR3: CSVAAAHYGYTF
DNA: TGCAGCGTTGCGGCGGCCCACTATGGCTACACCTTC

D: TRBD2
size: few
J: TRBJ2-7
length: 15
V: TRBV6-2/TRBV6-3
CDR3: CASTGLAGVGYEQYF
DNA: TGTGCCAGCACCGGACTAGCGGGGGTGGGGTACGAGCAGTACTTC

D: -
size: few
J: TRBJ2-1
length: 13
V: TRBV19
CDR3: CASSIAGFDEQFF
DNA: TGTGCCAGTAGTATAGCGGGGTTCGATGAGCAGTTCTTC

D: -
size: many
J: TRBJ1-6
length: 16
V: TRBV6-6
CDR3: CASSYGGPPDNSPLHF
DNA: TGTGCCAGCAGTTATGGTGGCCCGCCGGATAATTCACCCCTCCACTTT

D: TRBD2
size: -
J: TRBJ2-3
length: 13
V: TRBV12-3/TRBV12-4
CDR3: CASNSGGTDTQYF
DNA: TGTGCCAGCAACTCGGGGGGGACAGATACGCAGTATTTT

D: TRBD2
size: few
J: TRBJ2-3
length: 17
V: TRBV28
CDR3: CASSLKKAGPRTDTQYF
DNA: TGTGCCAGCAGTTTAAAGAAAGCGGGGCCTCGCACAGATACGCAGTATTTT

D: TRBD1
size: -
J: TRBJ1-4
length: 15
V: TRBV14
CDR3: CASSTGQPYNEKLFF
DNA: TGTGCCAGCAGCACGGGACAGCCTTATAATGAAAAACTGTTTTTT

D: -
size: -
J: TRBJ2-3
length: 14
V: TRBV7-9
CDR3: CASSAARRTDTQYF
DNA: TGTGCCAGCAGCGCGGCCAGGAGGACAGATACGCAGTATTTT

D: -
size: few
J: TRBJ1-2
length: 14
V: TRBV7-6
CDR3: CASSLAGRTYGYTF
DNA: TGTGCCAGCAGCTTAGCAGGACGAACCTATGGCTACACCTTC

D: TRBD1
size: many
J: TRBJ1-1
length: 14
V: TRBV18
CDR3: CASSRQGFNTEAFF
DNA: TGTGCCAGCTCACGACAGGGGTTTAACACTGAAGCTTTCTTT

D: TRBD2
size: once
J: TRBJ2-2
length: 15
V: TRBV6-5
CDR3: CASSFTSGNTGELFF
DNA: TGTGCCAGCAGTTTTACTAGCGGAAACACCGGGGAGCTGTTTTTT

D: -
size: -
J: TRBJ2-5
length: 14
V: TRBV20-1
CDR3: CSARTFAPRETQYF
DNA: TGCAGTGCTAGAACTTTCGCCCCTCGGGAGACCCAGTACTTC

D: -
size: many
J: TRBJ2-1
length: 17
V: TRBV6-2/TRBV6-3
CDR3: CASSYYAVGTTYNEQFF
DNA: TGTGCCAGCAGTTATTACGCCGTCGGGACAACCTACAATGAGCAGTTCTTC

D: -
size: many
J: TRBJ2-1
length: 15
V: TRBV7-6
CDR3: CASSLLSSRADEQFF
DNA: TGTGCCAGCAGCTTACTTTCATCAAGAGCCGATGAGCAGTTCTTC

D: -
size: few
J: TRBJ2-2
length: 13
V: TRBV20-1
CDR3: CSALDKNTGELFF
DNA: TGCAGTGCCCTGGACAAGAACACCGGGGAGCTGTTTTTT

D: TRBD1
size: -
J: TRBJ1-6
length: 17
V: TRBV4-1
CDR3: CASSQDPSGQGNSPLHF
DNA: TGCGCCAGCAGCCAAGATCCTTCGGGACAGGGTAATTCACCCCTCCACTTT

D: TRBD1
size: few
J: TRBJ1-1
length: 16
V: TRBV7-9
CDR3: CASSPKGQGMNTEAFF
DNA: TGTGCCAGCAGCCCAAAAGGACAGGGGATGAACACTGAAGCTTTCTTT

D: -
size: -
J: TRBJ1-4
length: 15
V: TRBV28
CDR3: CASSLGVAGGEKLFF
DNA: TGTGCCAGCAGTTTAGGGGTCGCGGGGGGAGAAAAACTGTTTTTT

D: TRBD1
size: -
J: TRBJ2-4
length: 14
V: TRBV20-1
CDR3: CSAGTGVTKNIQYF
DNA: TGCAGTGCTGGGACAGGGGTGACCAAAAACATTCAGTACTTC